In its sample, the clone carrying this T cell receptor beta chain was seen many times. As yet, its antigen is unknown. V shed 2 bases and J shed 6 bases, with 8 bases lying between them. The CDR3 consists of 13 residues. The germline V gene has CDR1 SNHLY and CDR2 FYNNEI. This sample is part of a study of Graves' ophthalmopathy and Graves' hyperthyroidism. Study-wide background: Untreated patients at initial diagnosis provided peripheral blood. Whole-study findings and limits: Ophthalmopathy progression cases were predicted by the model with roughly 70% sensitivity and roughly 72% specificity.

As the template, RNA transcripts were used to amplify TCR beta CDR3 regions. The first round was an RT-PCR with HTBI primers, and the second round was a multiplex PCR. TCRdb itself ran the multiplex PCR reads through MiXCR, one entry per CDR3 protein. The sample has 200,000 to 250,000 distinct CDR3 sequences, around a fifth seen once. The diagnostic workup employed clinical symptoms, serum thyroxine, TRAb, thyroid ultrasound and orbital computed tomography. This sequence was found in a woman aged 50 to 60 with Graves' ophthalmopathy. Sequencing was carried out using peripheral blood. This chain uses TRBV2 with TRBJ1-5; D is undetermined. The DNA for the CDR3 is TGTGCCAGCAGTGAAAGTAGGGTTCAGCCCCAGCATTTT. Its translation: CASSESRVQPQHF. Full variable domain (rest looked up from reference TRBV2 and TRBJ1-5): EPEVTQTPSHQVTQMGQEVILRCVPISNHLYFYWYRQILGQKVEFLVSFYNNEISEKSEIFDDQFSVERPDGSNFTLKIRSTKLEDSAMYFCASSESRVQPQHFGDGTRLSIL.